This T cell receptor (beta chain) originates from a study of T cells in Graves' hyperthyroidism and ophthalmopathy. Study-level background: Peripheral blood was drawn at first diagnosis, prior to all treatment.

Of note for this clonotype: Its antigen is not identified.

Clinical symptoms, serum thyroxine and TRAb, thyroid ultrasound and orbital computed tomography were used for the diagnoses. CDR1 SGHTA and CDR2 FQGNSA come from the germline V gene. The CDR3 is 15 residues long. V was shortened by 5 bases and J by 5 bases, with 18 bases between the two germline ends. RNA transcripts were the template for amplifying TCR beta CDR3 regions. Initially, a first-round RT-PCR of the TCR CDR3 employed the HTBI primer set. One entry per CDR3 protein, called by TCRdb with MiXCR from the multiplex PCR reads. The top ten clones hold around 4% of a sample with some 620,000 distinct CDR3 sequences, around 15% of them seen once. Study-wide results and caveats: Blood shared most expanded thyroid clonotypes above 0.001.

The chain joins TRBV7-2 to TRBJ2-5, with D perhaps matching TRBD2 (6 bases). This sequence was found in a woman aged 25 to 39 with Graves' hyperthyroidism. Sequencing input: blood. The CDR3 loop reads CASSPATGVGETQYF. CDR3 DNA sequence: TGTGCCAGCAGCCCCGCGACGGGAGTGGGGGAGACCCAGTACTTC.